This TCR beta chain originates from a study of blood T cell repertoires in COVID-19. Under the authors' procedure: Amplification of reference gene primers was used by the study to estimate nucleated cell counts. Method: immunoSEQ multiplex PCR; TCRdb's copy keeps in-frame clones and lacks some. From that table come the V and J calls and clone size; the DNA was used to work out D and trimming. Of under 130,000 clones listed, nearly 85% were seen once; the top ten hold 13%. V lost 6 bases and J lost 3; bases outside the gene matches: 7. The CDR3 runs 14 residues. CDR1 is MNHEY, CDR2 SVGAGI, per germline.

The material sequenced was peripheral blood. This TCR derives from a human donor in a cohort sampled during active or convalescent COVID-19. V usage is TRBV6-5 and J usage is TRBJ2-5, with TRBD2 identical over 7 bases. The CDR3 loop is CASSGGGGKETQYF. The CDR3 DNA sequence: TGTGCCAGCAGCGGCGGCGGGGGAAAAGAGACCCAGTACTTC.